Presented here are 14 T cell receptor beta chains from one specimen sequenced in a study of cytomegalovirus exposure and HLA in healthy donors. The PCR made use of 60 Vbeta and 13 Jbeta primers. The data were produced by immunoSEQ multiplex PCR, yet TCRdb's version contains in-frame clones alone and is incomplete. The sample totals 85,000 or so clones; its top ten clones hold approximately 1%. The sequencing input was PBMCs. Every receptor here comes from a woman in her thirties in good health and CMV-seronegative.

The chain is built from TRBV30 and TRBJ2-1; 9 bases agree with TRBD1. The J segment lost 7 bases and the V segment lost 8 bases, leaving 12 bases of the junction unmatched. Germline CDR1 and CDR2: GTSNPN and SVGIG (reference sequence). This CDR3 has 14 residues. CDR3 sequence: CARTRGQGRNEQFF. CDR3 nucleotide sequence: TGTGCCCGTACCCGGGGACAGGGTCGGAATGAGCAGTTCTTC.

The chain couples TRBV19 to TRBJ2-1; possible D gene TRBD1, 6 bases. The CDR3 is made up of 13 amino acids. Germline CDR1 reads LNHDA; CDR2 reads SQIVND (reference sequence). V lost 6 bases and J lost 9, with 15 bases in between. CDR3: CASSLPRGGEQFF. In nucleotides, the CDR3 is TGTGCCAGTAGCCTCCCCAGGGGCGGTGAGCAGTTCTTC.

The chain is built from TRBV11-2 and TRBJ1-2; D perhaps matches TRBD1 (5 bases). The CDR3 runs to 12 residues. CDR1 and CDR2 from the germline V gene are SGHAT and FQNNGV. Trimming pared 7 bases from V and 8 bases from J, leaving 14 bases between. The CDR3 protein is CASTSGGEGYTF. Written as DNA, the CDR3 is TGTGCCAGCACCTCCGGGGGGGAAGGCTACACCTTC.

This chain's CDR3 is CASSPREGTAYEQYF. DNA for the CDR3: TGTGCCAGCAGCCCTAGAGAGGGGACAGCCTACGAGCAGTACTTC. The J gene is TRBJ2-7, the V gene TRBV7-6; 7 bases align to TRBD1. Germline V lookup: CDR1 SGHVS, CDR2 FNYEAQ. There are 15 residues in the CDR3. The V segment lost 5 bases and the J segment 2 bases; nucleotides outside the gene matches: 9. Full variable domain (outside the CDR3, taken from reference TRBV7-6 and TRBJ2-7): GAGVSQSPRYKVTKRGQDVALRCDPISGHVSLYWYRQALGQGPEFLTYFNYEAQQDKSGLPNDRFSAERPEGSISTLTIQRTEQRDSAMYRCASSPREGTAYEQYFGPGTRLTVT.

V is TRBV29-1 and J is TRBJ1-1, with a tentative D call TRBD1 (6 bases). The CDR3 is 12 amino acids. Germline CDR1 is SQVTM and CDR2 is ANQGSEA. Trimming cost V 4 bases and J 9 bases, with 15 bases left between them. CDR3: CSVGGGPQQAFF. The CDR3 DNA follows: TGCAGCGTTGGGGGGGGCCCCCAGCAAGCTTTCTTT.

The rearrangement links TRBV7-2 to TRBJ2-7; 13 nucleotides agree with TRBD2. CDR3 length equals 18 residues. Germline CDR1 reads SGHTA; CDR2 reads FQGNSA. The trim removed 5 bases at V and 1 base at J, leaving 11 bases unmatched. The CDR3 DNA is TGTGCCAGCAGCCCAGGACTAGCGGGGGTTACTTTGTCCTACGAGCAGTACTTC. This translates into CASSPGLAGVTLSYEQYF.

This chain uses TRBV7-8 with TRBJ1-2; possibly TRBD1 for D (5 bases). The CDR3 contains 15 residues. The germline V gene encodes CDR1 SGHVS and CDR2 FQNEAQ. V lost 0 bases to trimming and J lost 7 bases, with 15 bases between them. This CDR3 reads CASSLASTRQGGYTF. The CDR3 bases are TGTGCCAGCAGCTTAGCAAGTACCCGCCAGGGTGGCTACACCTTC.

Worth noting for this clone: The junction and the germline gene differ at one end; a read error may be behind it. The chain's CDR3 is CASSLGRGYEQYF. The CDR3 DNA follows: TGTGCTAGCAGCTTAGGGCGAGGGTACGAGCAGTACTTC. J is TRBJ2-7 and V is TRBV7-7; TRBD2 is a possible D gene (5 bases). The CDR3 loop spans 13 amino acids. Germline V CDR1 and CDR2: SSHAT, FNYEAQ (reference sequence).

The chain uses TRBV7-7 and TRBJ2-7, with D possibly being TRBD1 (5 bases). V shed 1 base and J shed 1 base, with 11 bases lying between them. The CDR3 runs to 15 residues. CDR1 and CDR2 (germline): SSHAT, FNYEAQ (reference sequence). The CDR3 spells CASSLGAGISYEQYF. Here the CDR3 DNA reads TGTGCCAGCAGCTTAGGAGCAGGGATTTCCTACGAGCAGTACTTC.

The V call is TRBV6-1, the J call TRBJ1-6; 9 bases are shared with TRBD1. V shed 3 bases, J shed 11 bases, and the junction held 14 bases outside the gene matches. CDR1 is MNHNS, CDR2 SASEGT, per germline. The CDR3 consists of 17 residues. Here the CDR3 reads CASSDTIPGQGQTPLHF. In DNA, the CDR3 is TGTGCCAGCAGTGACACCATTCCGGGACAGGGTCAAACACCCCTCCACTTT.

J is TRBJ1-5 and V is TRBV4-1, with D possibly TRBD1 on 5 matching bases. Trimming took off 5 bases at V and 6 bases at J, with 11 bases between the two ends. Germline-derived CDR1 and CDR2 are MGHRA and YSYEKL. The CDR3 has 13 amino acids. In DNA form, the CDR3 reads TGCGCCAGCAGCAACGGGGGGGGTCAGCCCCAGCATTTT. Encoded protein: CASSNGGGQPQHF.

V and J are TRBV29-1 and TRBJ1-1; D might be TRBD1 (5 bases). The germline gives CDR1 SQVTM, CDR2 ANQGSEA. This CDR3 is 12 amino acids long. Trimming left V 7 bases short and J 10 bases short, with 19 bases between. The CDR3 sequence: CSAPGWGGGAFF. Here the CDR3 DNA reads TGCAGCGCTCCCGGTTGGGGCGGTGGAGCTTTCTTT.

This chain joins TRBV5-1 and TRBJ1-2; TRBD1 agrees at 12 bases. The length of the CDR3 is 14 residues. V trimming: 7 bases; J trimming: 8 bases; junction bases outside the gene matches: 9. Germline CDR1 SGHRS, CDR2 YFSETQ. In DNA, the CDR3 is TGCGCCAGCTCCCGGGACAGGGGGCTGGAGGGCTACACCTTC. Its protein product is CASSRDRGLEGYTF.

This rearrangement joins TRBV5-1 to TRBJ1-1; no clear D. Germline V lookup: CDR1 SGHRS, CDR2 YFSETQ. This CDR3 contains 17 residues. Trimming took 0 bases from V and 0 from J, leaving 15 bases between them. The CDR3 DNA reads TGCGCCAGCAGCTTGGCCGAGGCCGGTAGAATGAACACTGAAGCTTTCTTT. Its translation: CASSLAEAGRMNTEAFF.